This entry features one TCR beta chain sequence. Its target is unknown. Clones were read by immunoSEQ multiplex PCR, and TCRdb kept only the in-frame ones, dropping some. The sample lists approximately 97,000 clones; about nine tenths were seen once. These data originate in a study of graft-versus-host responses after intestinal transplantation. Study at large: Once they had received anti-thymocyte globulin induction, all recipients took tacrolimus and steroids for 2 to 4 years. Study-level results: Among circulating GvH clones, peak levels were associated with early post-transplant declines in HvG clones. Investigators detected GvH clones in recipient marrow, with some emerging earlier in ileum or blood. Some patients had graft-donor T cell macrochimerism, and their allografts showed high graft-versus-host to host-versus-graft clonal ratios.

The germline V gene has CDR1 SGHTA and CDR2 FQGTGA. The CDR3 totals 14 residues. Deletions cut 0 bases from V and 3 bases from J, with 8 bases between. This receptor was taken from a human donor who was the organ donor for an intestinal transplant. V and J are TRBV7-3 and TRBJ2-5; the D is unclear. The sequencing here drew on unstimulated CD8+ T cells sorted from spleen or lymph node cells, taken before transplant. The CDR3: CASSLTPRKETQYF. CDR3 DNA: TGTGCCAGCAGCTTAACTCCCAGAAAAGAGACCCAGTACTTC.